Following are 12 T cell receptor beta chains from one sample sequenced in a study of CD8 T cells in ankylosing spondylitis (dated by TCRdb to 2017 to 2019). General findings and caveats noted by the study authors: Blood from ankylosing spondylitis patients appeared to be characterized by a TCR beta motif made up of about 8 highly homologous amino acid variants.

The protocol used for the library was 5' RACE. The sample was run on an Illumina HiSeq 2500. TCRdb itself trimmed the public reads at Q25 with fastp, ran MiXCR and retained productive beta chains. Rows are unified per CDR3 protein, each entry keeping the most common DNA and genes. The sample yields some 700,000 distinct CDR3 sequences; 15% to 20% were counted once. About 19% of the sample is taken by the ten largest. Their recognized antigens are unknown. Sequenced: blood, either unsorted or a sorted T cell fraction (not recorded which). The receptors were gathered from a male donor with ankylosing spondylitis.

There are a few counts of this clonotype. The gene calls are TRBV10-3 and TRBJ2-7, with D possibly matching TRBD1 (6 bases). Germline-derived CDR1 and CDR2 are ENHRY and SYGVKD. Trimming removed 10 bases from V and 1 base from J, with 26 bases in between. The CDR3 consists of 17 residues. The CDR3 DNA follows: TGTGCCACCAAAAGAACTGGACAGACCTATTCTTCCTACGAGCAGTACTTC. This gives the protein CATKRTGQTYSSYEQYF.

This clonotype was seen just once. The chain links TRBV29-1 to TRBJ2-5; D call uncertain. V gave up 0 bases and J gave up 5 bases, with 16 bases separating them. This CDR3 contains 15 residues. From germline, CDR1 is SQVTM and CDR2 ANQGSEA. The CDR3 loop is CSVEDQSGLGETQYF. Here the CDR3 DNA reads TGCAGCGTTGAAGATCAGTCTGGGTTAGGGGAGACCCAGTACTTC.

J is TRBJ2-4 and V is TRBV12-3 or TRBV12-4, with 9 nucleotides matching TRBD1. CDR3 length equals 14 residues. V shed 6 bases and J 3 bases; nucleotides not matched to a gene: 3. CDR3 nucleotides: TGTGCCAGCAGACCGACAGGGGGCAAAAACATTCAGTACTTC. Translated, it gives CASRPTGGKNIQYF.

This clonotype was seen many times. The chain couples TRBV28 to TRBJ2-7; a possible D gene is TRBD2 (6 bases). The CDR3 is 14 residues long. Between the trimmed V and J ends, which lost 1 base and 7 bases, there was a span of 14 bases. Germline CDR1 MDHEN, CDR2 SYDVKM. Here the CDR3 reads CASSLSPGVEEQYF. The CDR3 DNA follows: TGTGCCAGCAGTTTATCTCCGGGAGTCGAAGAGCAGTACTTC. Based on the CDR3 plus reference TRBV28 and TRBJ2-7, the full variable domain is DVKVTQSSRYLVKRTGEKVFLECVQDMDHENMFWYRQDPGLGLRLIYFSYDVKMKEKGDIPEGYSVSREKKERFSLILESASTNQTSMYLCASSLSPGVEEQYFGPGTRLTVT.

There are many counts of this clonotype. The rearrangement links TRBV7-2 to TRBJ1-1; 8 bases agree with TRBD1. The germline gives CDR1 SGHTA, CDR2 FQGNSA. CDR3 length: 17 amino acids. Trimming took 2 bases from V and 0 from J; bases not matched to a gene: 8. The CDR3 region is CASSLFGTGNMNTEAFF. For the CDR3, the DNA is TGTGCCAGCAGCTTATTCGGGACAGGCAACATGAACACTGAAGCTTTCTTT.

The table lists this clonotype with a few counts. The gene calls are TRBV15 and TRBJ2-1, with D perhaps TRBD1 (5 bases). The germline gives CDR1 LNHNV, CDR2 YYDKDF (reference sequence). Trimming removed 2 bases at V and 8 bases at J, with 13 bases between. This CDR3 comprises 14 residues. CDR3 region: CATSRQGRVDEQFF. The CDR3 nucleotides are TGTGCCACCAGCAGACAGGGAAGGGTCGATGAGCAGTTCTTC.

The chain recombines TRBV24-1 with TRBJ2-1; 7 bases match TRBD1. The CDR3 contains 12 residues. Germline V gives CDR1 KGHDR, CDR2 SFDVKD. V was pared by 0 bases and J by 14 bases, with 3 bases of the junction left unmatched. Here the CDR3 DNA reads TGTGCCACCAGTGATTTGTTACAGGGGAAGTTCTTC. Translating gives CATSDLLQGKFF.

The J gene is TRBJ2-7, the V gene TRBV29-1, with TRBD2 matching over 7 bases. Trimming cost V 6 bases and J 3 bases; bases outside gene matches: 14. CDR1 and CDR2 from the germline V gene are SQVTM and ANQGSEA. The CDR3 runs 15 residues. The CDR3 DNA is TGCAGCGTAGCGGGGCAGCAAGGGAGACGCTACGAGCAGTACTTC. Its protein is CSVAGQQGRRYEQYF.

V gene TRBV7-3 combines with J gene TRBJ2-1; TRBD2 matches at 9 bases. The CDR3 is 15 amino acids. Germline V lookup: CDR1 SGHTA, CDR2 FQGTGA. V gave up 2 bases and J gave up 9 bases; unmatched junction bases: 8. The CDR3: CASSLLGGRAGEQFF. CDR3 nucleotide sequence: TGTGCCAGCAGCTTACTGGGCGGGAGGGCCGGTGAGCAGTTCTTC.

The rearrangement uses TRBV20-1 and TRBJ2-5; D is unresolved. The CDR3 spans 13 residues. V lost 1 base, J lost 5 bases, and 11 bases lay in between. Germline-derived CDR1 and CDR2 are DFQATT and SNEGSKA (reference sequence). CDR3 in DNA: TGCAGTGCTAGAGTTAGGGTTTCGGAGACCCAGTACTTC. Translation gives CSARVRVSETQYF.

This clonotype has ten or more counts. The chain employs TRBV4-1 and TRBJ2-1; 14 bases match TRBD2. Germline V lookup: CDR1 MGHRA, CDR2 YSYEKL. V was pared by 4 bases and J by 1 base, with 15 bases of the junction left unmatched. The CDR3 sequence is 21 residues long. The CDR3 DNA is TGCGCCAGCAGCCCCGGGGGGACTAGCGGGAGTCGCCCCGAATCCTACAATGAGCAGTTCTTC. It specifies CASSPGGTSGSRPESYNEQFF.

The chain links TRBV12-3 or TRBV12-4 to TRBJ1-5; weak D call: TRBD1 (6 bases). This CDR3 comprises 17 residues. V shed 5 bases and J shed 3 bases, with 20 bases lying between them. The CDR3: CASSPSGAGGTNQPQHF. CDR3 bases: TGTGCCAGCAGTCCGTCGGGGGCAGGCGGTACCAATCAGCCCCAGCATTTT.